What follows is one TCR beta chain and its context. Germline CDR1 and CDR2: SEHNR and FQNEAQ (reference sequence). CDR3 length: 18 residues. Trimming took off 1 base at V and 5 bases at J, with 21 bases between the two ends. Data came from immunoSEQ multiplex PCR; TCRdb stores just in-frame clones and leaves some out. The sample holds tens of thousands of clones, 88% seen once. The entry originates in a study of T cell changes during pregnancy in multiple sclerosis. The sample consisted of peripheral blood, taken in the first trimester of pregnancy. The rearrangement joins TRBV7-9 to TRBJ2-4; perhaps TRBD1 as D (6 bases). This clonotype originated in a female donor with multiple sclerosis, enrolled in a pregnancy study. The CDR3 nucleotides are TGTGCCAGCAGCTTAGACGGGCTTAAGGGACAAAGAGAAAACATTCAGTACTTC. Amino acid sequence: CASSLDGLKGQRENIQYF. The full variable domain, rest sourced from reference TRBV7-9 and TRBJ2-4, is DTGVSQNPRHKITKRGQNVTFRCDPISEHNRLYWYRQTLGQGPEFLTYFQNEAQLEKSRLLSDRFSAERPKGSFSTLEIQRTEQGDSAMYLCASSLDGLKGQRENIQYFGAGTRLSVL.